These T cell receptor beta chains were read from a single sample in a study of T cells in Graves' hyperthyroidism and ophthalmopathy. Via MiXCR, TCRdb re-called the multiplex PCR reads, giving one row per CDR3 protein. The table has 300,000 to 500,000 distinct CDR3 sequences, 11% to 15% seen once. The sample was blood. Every receptor here comes from a man aged 50-60 years with Graves' ophthalmopathy. CDR3s include the opening cysteine and the closing phenylalanine or tryptophan. A D gene is named only where the DNA matches it firmly. Clone size is not always given. Where it is, it says once, few, many or a class for expanded clones.

v_call	clone_size	j_call	cdr3_length	d_call	cdr3_nt	cdr3_aa
TRBV12-3/TRBV12-4	many	TRBJ2-7	15	TRBD2	TGTGCCAGCAGTCTCTACCGGACTAGTACCCACGAGCAGTACTTC	CASSLYRTSTHEQYF
TRBV3-1	many	TRBJ1-1	14	.	TGTGCCAGCAGCCAAGCTACAGTTAACACTGAAGCTTTCTTT	CASSQATVNTEAFF
TRBV10-2	.	TRBJ2-3	16	TRBD2	TGCGCCAGCAAACCGGGACTAGCGGATCGCACAGATACGCAGTATTTT	CASKPGLADRTDTQYF
TRBV29-1	.	TRBJ2-1	16	TRBD2	TGCAGCGTTGTAATTGGCGGGAGGTTTGACTACAATGAGCAGTTCTTC	CSVVIGGRFDYNEQFF
TRBV10-2	.	TRBJ2-1	13	.	TGCGCCAGCAGTGAAGGTCGGAGAGATGAGCAGTTCTTC	CASSEGRRDEQFF
TRBV2	many	TRBJ2-7	15	TRBD2	TGTGCCAGCAGTTCAACTAGCGGGTGGGCTGATAAGCAGTACTTC	CASSSTSGWADKQYF
TRBV20-1	many	TRBJ2-1	14	TRBD2	TGCAGTGCTCTTGCTAGCGGGGGGATTAATGAGCAGTTCTTC	CSALASGGINEQFF
TRBV11-2	many	TRBJ2-1	13	.	TGTGCCAGCGGGGAAGATCCAAGAAATGAGCAGTTCTTC	CASGEDPRNEQFF
TRBV20-1	few	TRBJ2-3	15	.	TGCAGTGCTAGTTTCATTGGCAGGGACACAGATACGCAGTATTTT	CSASFIGRDTDTQYF
TRBV29-1	many	TRBJ1-1	11	.	TGCAGCGCTGTACGGACAGTAGAAGCTTTCTTT	CSAVRTVEAFF
TRBV11-2	.	TRBJ2-2	17	TRBD2	TGTGCCACCAGCCGGGCTAGCGGGAGGGCCGGACCCGGGGAGCTGTTTTTT	CATSRASGRAGPGELFF